This section outlines one T cell receptor (beta chain) sequence together with its context. This record comes from a study of T-cell memory formation after mild COVID-19. From the 5' RACE reads, TCRdb called clonotypes with MiXCR, one entry per CDR3 protein. The table has about 400,000 distinct CDR3 sequences, roughly a quarter seen once. Germline values: CDR1 MNHEY, CDR2 SVGEGT. V lost 2 bases and J 4 bases, leaving 17 bases between the germline ends. The CDR3 loop spans 17 amino acids. This TCR came from an adult woman who had mild COVID-19 (a few samples of this study predate the infection). Cell type and time point are not known. Sequenced sample: PBMCs or a T cell subset sorted from them (not recorded which). The genes are TRBV6-2 or TRBV6-3 and TRBJ2-2; possibly TRBD1 or TRBD2 for D (5 bases each). The CDR3, as DNA: TGTGCCAGCAGTTACCACGACGGGGCGGAGGCCACCGGGGAGCTGTTTTTT. Amino acids: CASSYHDGAEATGELFF.